The 24 T cell receptor beta chains below come from one sample, sequenced in a study of blood T cell repertoires in COVID-19. Sequencing was performed with immunoSEQ multiplex PCR; in TCRdb, only in-frame clones are kept and a portion is missing. The sample lists 250,000 to 300,000 clones, around four fifths occurring once. Specimen: peripheral blood. These receptors were obtained from a man aged 55 to 69 with acute or convalescent COVID-19.

The chain couples TRBV7-9 to TRBJ2-1, with 11 bases that match TRBD2. J lost 2 bases, V lost 5 bases, and 8 bases had no gene match. This CDR3 spans 17 amino acids. Germline V gene data show CDR1 as SEHNR and CDR2 as FQNEAQ (reference sequence). CDR3 in DNA: TGTGCCAGCAGCGCCCGGACTAGCGGGTACCCCTACAATGAGCAGTTCTTC. This sequence encodes CASSARTSGYPYNEQFF.

With respect to this clone: A junction boundary mismatches the germline segment, possibly from a read error. The V gene is TRBV7-8, the J gene TRBJ2-7; 7 nucleotides match TRBD2. This CDR3 is 16 amino acids long. From germline, CDR1 is SGHVS and CDR2 FQNEAQ. CDR3 sequence: CASSLAGLRLAVRQVF. CDR3 DNA: TGTGCCAGCAGCTTAGCGGGGCTTCGACTAGCTGTGAGGCAGGTGTTC. The complete variable domain, with remaining parts taken from reference TRBV7-8 and TRBJ2-7, reads GAGVSQSPRYKVAKRGQDVALRCDPISGHVSLFWYQQALGQGPEFLTYFQNEAQLDKSGLPSDRFFAERPEGSVSTLKIQRTQQEDSAVYLCASSLAGLRLAVRQVFGPGTRLTVT.

The chain is built from TRBV3-1 (or the pseudogene TRBV3-2) and TRBJ2-5; D perhaps matches TRBD2 (6 bases). The V gene lost 1 base and the J gene lost 3 bases, with 18 bases spanning the gap. The CDR3 is 17 amino acids. Germline CDR1 LGHDT, CDR2 YNNKEL (reference sequence). In nucleotides, the CDR3 is TGTGCCAGCAGCCAAGCCAACATGGCGGGGTCGAAAGAGACCCAGTACTTC. It codes for CASSQANMAGSKETQYF.

With regard to this clone: An end of the junction differs from the germline gene, which may be a read error. The V and J genes are TRBV11-2 and TRBJ2-2; 11 bases are shared with TRBD1. The germline gives CDR1 SGHAT, CDR2 FQNNGV. The CDR3 covers 16 residues. Here the CDR3 DNA reads TGTGCCAGCACCTTAGCCGGGACAGGGGGTACCGGGGAGCTGTTTTTT. The encoded protein is CASTLAGTGGTGELFF.

The rearrangement links TRBV27 to TRBJ2-3; 7 bases align to TRBD2. Germline V gene lookup returns CDR1 MNHEY and CDR2 SMNVEV (reference sequence). Trimming removed 2 bases from V and 5 bases from J; junction bases left unmatched: 4. The CDR3 is 14 amino acids. The CDR3 is CASSLSREGDTQYF. The DNA for the CDR3 is TGTGCCAGCAGTTTAAGCAGGGAGGGAGATACGCAGTATTTT.

The chain carries TRBV27 and TRBJ2-1; 9 bases line up with TRBD2. Germline V gene data show CDR1 as MNHEY and CDR2 as SMNVEV (reference sequence). Germline trimming cut 3 bases from V and 7 bases from J; bases unmatched to any gene: 4. This CDR3 has 14 residues. CDR3 amino acids: CASSLLLAGNEQFF. CDR3 in DNA: TGTGCCAGCAGTTTGCTACTAGCGGGTAATGAGCAGTTCTTC.

The V call is TRBV6-1, the J call TRBJ2-3; D is perhaps TRBD2 (6 bases). The CDR3 loop spans 17 amino acids. Trimming took 0 bases from V and 1 from J, leaving 14 bases between them. Germline-derived CDR1 and CDR2 are MNHNS and SASEGT. The CDR3 loop reads CASSEALGRGGTDTQYF. CDR3 bases: TGTGCCAGCAGTGAAGCTCTGGGGCGCGGGGGCACAGATACGCAGTATTTT.

This rearrangement joins TRBV7-2 to TRBJ2-1; D gene ambiguous. CDR1 SGHTA and CDR2 FQGNSA come from the germline V gene. The CDR3 spans 16 residues. The V end was cut by 0 bases, the J end by 9 bases, with 18 bases between. As DNA, the CDR3 is TGTGCCAGCAGCTTAGCGGTCCAGCGAGGTGGCTTTGAGCAGTTCTTC. Residues: CASSLAVQRGGFEQFF.

The chain couples TRBV4-3 to TRBJ2-2, with 9 bases that match TRBD2. Germline V lookup: CDR1 LGHNA, CDR2 YSLEER. CDR3 size: 15 residues. Trimming removed 1 base from V and 7 bases from J; junction bases left unmatched: 4. This CDR3 is CASSQAAGGIGELFF. CDR3 sequence (DNA): TGCGCCAGCAGCCAAGCAGCGGGAGGAATCGGGGAGCTGTTTTTT.

The V and J genes are TRBV30 and TRBJ2-5; 8 nucleotides match TRBD1. Germline V gene sequence: CDR1 GTSNPN, CDR2 SVGIG (reference sequence). V lost 2 bases to trimming and J lost 5 bases; unmatched junction nucleotides: 4. The CDR3 covers 13 residues. The CDR3 region is CAWSRTGRETQYF. CDR3 DNA: TGTGCCTGGAGTCGGACAGGGAGGGAGACCCAGTACTTC.

The genes are TRBV14 and TRBJ2-5, with TRBD2 identical over 13 bases. CDR1 and CDR2 from the germline V gene are SGHDN and FVKESK. The CDR3 extends over 15 amino acids. With V trimmed by 4 bases and J by 4 bases, 3 bases remained unmatched. The CDR3 spells CASSPGLAGAETQYF. The CDR3 DNA follows: TGTGCCAGCAGCCCTGGACTAGCGGGAGCAGAGACCCAGTACTTC.

In DNA form, the CDR3 reads TGTGCCAGAACTCCCCGAGTCGGGGAGGTAACTAATGAAAAACTGTTTTTT. Translation gives CARTPRVGEVTNEKLFF. V is TRBV5-3 and J is TRBJ1-4; D is ambiguous. TRBV5-3 is an open reading frame whose function is uncertain. V gave up 6 bases and J gave up 1 base, with 19 bases separating them. The CDR3 consists of 17 residues.

The chain uses TRBV12-3 or TRBV12-4 and TRBJ1-1; the D is unclear. V was trimmed by 6 bases and J by 3 bases, leaving 11 bases between them. CDR3 length equals 13 residues. In DNA form, the CDR3 reads TGTGCCAGCAGACCCACGGGGTACACTGAAGCTTTCTTT. Its protein product is CASRPTGYTEAFF.

As DNA, the CDR3 is TGTGCCATCAGTGAGTCCAGGGGGTCCTCTGGAAACACCATATATTTT. This encodes CAISESRGSSGNTIYF. This chain uses TRBV10-3 with TRBJ1-3; 7 bases are shared with TRBD1. The CDR3 loop spans 16 amino acids. The germline V gene encodes CDR1 ENHRY and CDR2 SYGVKD. V lost 0 bases and J lost 0; bases outside the gene matches: 2.

The chain recombines TRBV10-3 with TRBJ2-1; TRBD1 might be the D (7 bases). The V end lost 0 bases, the J end lost 5 bases, and 17 bases lay between the germline ends. The germline CDR1 and CDR2 sequences are ENHRY and SYGVKD. This CDR3 region has 17 residues. The chain's CDR3 is CAISESDREAVDNEQFF. The CDR3 nucleotides read TGTGCCATCAGTGAGTCAGACAGGGAGGCTGTCGACAATGAGCAGTTCTTC.

The chain uses TRBV3-1 (or the pseudogene TRBV3-2) and TRBJ1-2; 9 bases map to TRBD1. Germline CDR1 LGHDT, CDR2 YNNKEL (reference sequence). This CDR3 region has 15 residues. J gave up 5 bases and V 4 bases, and 8 bases lay outside the gene matches. The CDR3, as DNA: TGTGCCAGCAGCCCCCGGGACAGGGTGGTTTATGGCTACACCTTC. Residues: CASSPRDRVVYGYTF.

This chain connects TRBV5-1 to TRBJ2-7; 10 bases fit TRBD1. V lost 6 bases to trimming and J lost 2 bases; unmatched junction nucleotides: 11. The germline V gene encodes CDR1 SGHRS and CDR2 YFSETQ. The CDR3 contains 16 residues. As DNA, the CDR3 is TGCGCCAGCAACCGGGGACAGGGGATTCTAACCTACGAGCAGTACTTC. It encodes CASNRGQGILTYEQYF. Full variable domain (outside the CDR3, taken from reference TRBV5-1 and TRBJ2-7): KAGVTQTPRYLIKTRGQQVTLSCSPISGHRSVSWYQQTPGQGLQFLFEYFSETQRNKGNFPGRFSGRQFSNSRSEMNVSTLELGDSALYLCASNRGQGILTYEQYFGPGTRLTVT.

V and J are TRBV7-9 and TRBJ2-5; 10 nucleotides align to TRBD2. This CDR3 contains 19 residues. The V gene end was trimmed by 0 bases and the J gene end by 2 bases; junction bases not matched to a gene: 12. CDR1 is SEHNR and CDR2 is FQNEAQ in the germline V gene (reference sequence). The CDR3 region is CASSLALLAGVYRQETQYF. The DNA of the CDR3 is TGTGCCAGCAGCTTAGCGCTTCTAGCGGGAGTGTATAGGCAAGAGACCCAGTACTTC.

V is TRBV7-2 and J is TRBJ2-7, with 8 positions matching TRBD1. The V segment lost 5 bases and the J segment 4 bases; nucleotides outside the gene matches: 19. There are 18 residues in the CDR3. Germline assignment: CDR1 SGHTA and CDR2 FQGNSA. The CDR3, as DNA: TGTGCCAGCAGCCCCAGCCAGGGGGCCCGTCCTTCTTCATACGAGCAGTACTTC. This encodes CASSPSQGARPSSYEQYF.

The V gene is TRBV2, the J gene TRBJ1-6, with 8 positions matching TRBD1. Germline V gene lookup returns CDR1 SNHLY and CDR2 FYNNEI. The CDR3 is 15 residues long. V gave up 6 bases and J gave up 7 bases; unmatched junction bases: 8. This chain's CDR3 is CASRDRGVPNSPLHF. DNA of the CDR3: TGTGCCAGCAGAGACAGGGGCGTCCCCAATTCACCCCTCCACTTT.

The V and J genes are TRBV6-5 and TRBJ1-6; D uncertain. CDR3 size: 15 residues. Germline CDR1 is MNHEY and CDR2 is SVGAGI. Trimming removed 2 bases at V and 2 bases at J, with 7 bases between. The CDR3 here is CASSYTGTYNSPLHF. The CDR3 DNA is TGTGCCAGCAGTTACACCGGGACCTATAATTCACCCCTCCACTTT.

The chain carries TRBV6-6 and TRBJ1-3; TRBD1 matches at 8 bases. This CDR3 has 14 residues. V gave up 7 bases and J gave up 3 bases; unmatched junction bases: 5. In germline, CDR1 is MNHNY, CDR2 SVGAGI (reference sequence). CDR3 sequence reads: CASNVQGGGNTIYF. The CDR3 DNA follows: TGTGCCAGCAACGTACAGGGGGGTGGAAACACCATATATTTT.

J is TRBJ2-7 and V is TRBV28, with 8 positions matching TRBD2. From germline, CDR1 is MDHEN and CDR2 SYDVKM. This CDR3 is 13 amino acids long. The junction had 9 bases not matched to a gene; V was cut back by 9 bases and J by 5 bases. The CDR3, as DNA: TGTGCCAGTACGCGGGGGGCGACGCACGAGCAGTACTTC. Translated: CASTRGATHEQYF.

This clone has only a few counts. The chain links TRBV6-5 to TRBJ1-2; TRBD1 aligns across 7 bases. Per the germline V gene, CDR1 is MNHEY and CDR2 is SVGAGI. The CDR3 covers 15 residues. V shed 0 bases and J 2 bases; nucleotides not matched to a gene: 3. CDR3 nucleotides: TGTGCCAGCAGTTACTCGACAGGGCCCAACTATGGCTACACCTTC. Translation gives CASSYSTGPNYGYTF.